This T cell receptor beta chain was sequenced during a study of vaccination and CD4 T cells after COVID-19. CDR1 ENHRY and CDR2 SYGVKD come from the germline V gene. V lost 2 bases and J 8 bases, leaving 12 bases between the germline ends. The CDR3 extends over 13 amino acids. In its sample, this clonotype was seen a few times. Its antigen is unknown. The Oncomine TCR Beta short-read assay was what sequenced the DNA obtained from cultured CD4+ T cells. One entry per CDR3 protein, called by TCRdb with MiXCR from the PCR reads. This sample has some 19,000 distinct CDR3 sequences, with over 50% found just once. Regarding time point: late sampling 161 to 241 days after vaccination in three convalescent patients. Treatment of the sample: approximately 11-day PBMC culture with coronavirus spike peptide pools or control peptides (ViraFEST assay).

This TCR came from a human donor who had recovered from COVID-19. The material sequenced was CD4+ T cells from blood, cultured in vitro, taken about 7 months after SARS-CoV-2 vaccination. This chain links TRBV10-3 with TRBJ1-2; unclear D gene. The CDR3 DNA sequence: TGTGCCATCAGTGAGCGGGCGGCGGGCGGCTACACCTTC. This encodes CAISERAAGGYTF.